This entry lists 27 T cell receptor beta chains sequenced from one sample in a study of cytomegalovirus exposure and HLA in healthy donors. The PCR contained 60 Vbeta and 13 Jbeta primers. Sequencing was performed with immunoSEQ multiplex PCR; in TCRdb, only in-frame clones are kept and a portion is missing. The table includes about 160,000 clones, about 79% detected once. What was sequenced was PBMCs. The receptors stem from a man in his fifties or sixties in good health and CMV-seropositive.

The CDR3 region has the DNA TGTGCCAGCAGTTTTCGTGGAGTATCGGGAGCCCAGCATTTT. Protein: CASSFRGVSGAQHF. This chain links TRBV28 with TRBJ1-5; no reliable D call. The ends were cut back, 3 bases at V and 11 bases at J, with 17 bases in the middle. Germline V gene lookup returns CDR1 MDHEN and CDR2 SYDVKM. The CDR3 has 14 amino acids.

This chain connects TRBV7-2 to TRBJ2-1, with D tentatively TRBD2 (5 bases). The germline V and J ends were trimmed by 0 bases and 7 bases, with 16 bases remaining between them. The CDR3 is 16 residues long. Germline V CDR1 and CDR2: SGHTA, FQGNSA. The CDR3 DNA follows: TGTGCCAGCAGCTTAGCTCTAGTAGGAGGCCGAAATGAGCAGTTCTTC. Protein sequence: CASSLALVGGRNEQFF.

The chain joins TRBV6-6 to TRBJ1-3, with TRBD1 identical over 7 bases. Germline V gene lookup returns CDR1 MNHNY and CDR2 SVGAGI (reference sequence). This CDR3 is built from 15 residues. The ends lost 4 bases at V and 4 bases at J; junction bases unmatched: 7. Written as DNA, the CDR3 is TGTGCCAGCAGTTCCGCACAGGGGACAGGAAACACCATATATTTT. Translation: CASSSAQGTGNTIYF.

The chain combines TRBV9 with TRBJ1-2, with a tentative D call TRBD1 (5 bases). CDR3 length equals 14 residues. V lost 3 bases, J lost 5 bases, and 14 bases lay in between. CDR1 and CDR2 from the germline V gene are SGDLS and YYNGEE. The CDR3 protein is CASSASGGRYGYTF. In DNA form, the CDR3 reads TGTGCCAGCAGCGCGTCGGGGGGTAGGTATGGCTACACCTTC.

DNA for the CDR3: TGTGCCAGCAGTTACTCGGGGGACAGGGTCTACGAGCAGTACTTC. The encoded protein is CASSYSGDRVYEQYF. The chain employs TRBV6-5 and TRBJ2-7; TRBD1 matches 9 bases. Germline V CDR1 and CDR2: MNHEY, SVGAGI. CDR3 length: 15 residues. V was pared by 0 bases and J by 3 bases, with 3 bases of the junction left unmatched.

J is TRBJ1-6 and V is TRBV19; 9 bases align to TRBD1. Germline V gives CDR1 LNHDA, CDR2 SQIVND (reference sequence). After removal of 5 bases from V and 5 bases from J, the junction contained 4 bases not matched to a gene. There are 15 residues in the CDR3. The CDR3 sequence is CASSVGTGNNSPLHF. The CDR3 DNA sequence: TGTGCCAGTAGTGTGGGGACAGGGAATAATTCACCCCTCCACTTT.

This rearrangement joins TRBV19 to TRBJ1-4, with D perhaps TRBD1 (6 bases). CDR1 and CDR2 (germline): LNHDA, SQIVND (reference sequence). The V gene lost 7 bases and the J gene lost 7 bases, with 19 bases spanning the gap. The CDR3 has 15 amino acids. The CDR3: CASTTRGGTIEKLFF. DNA of the CDR3: TGTGCCAGTACGACCCGAGGGGGAACGATTGAAAAACTGTTTTTT.

The chain is built from TRBV7-9 and TRBJ2-7; no clear D. V was pared by 1 base and J by 6 bases, with 13 bases between. Germline CDR1 is SEHNR and CDR2 is FQNEAQ (reference sequence). The CDR3 runs 14 residues. The CDR3 sequence: CASSLESLSPEQYF. CDR3 bases: TGTGCCAGCAGCTTAGAAAGCCTGTCCCCCGAGCAGTACTTC.

The genes are TRBV4-2 and TRBJ1-4, with D uncertain. Germline CDR1 and CDR2: LGHNA and YNFKEQ. The CDR3 is made up of 17 amino acids. With 0 bases removed from V and 0 bases from J, the gap between germline ends came to 11 bases. The CDR3 DNA sequence: TGTGCCAGCAGCCAAGAACCTACCCTTGCAACTAATGAAAAACTGTTTTTT. It specifies CASSQEPTLATNEKLFF.

This clone was detected many times. This chain joins TRBV23-1 and TRBJ2-7; D is uncertain. TRBV23-1 is given ORF status, its function remaining uncertain. Deletions cut 1 base from V and 2 bases from J, with 9 bases between. This CDR3 has 14 amino acids. The CDR3: CASSQFELPYEQYF. The CDR3 DNA sequence: TGCGCCAGCAGTCAATTTGAGCTACCCTACGAGCAGTACTTC.

The rearrangement uses TRBV6-6 and TRBJ1-2; TRBD1 agrees at 7 bases. The CDR3 runs 16 residues. Germline V lookup: CDR1 MNHNY, CDR2 SVGAGI (reference sequence). Trimming took 5 bases from V and 3 from J; bases not matched to a gene: 12. CDR3: CASSPLPGQKDYGYTF. CDR3 nucleotide sequence: TGTGCCAGCAGTCCCCTCCCGGGACAGAAGGACTATGGCTACACCTTC.

V is TRBV7-9 and J is TRBJ2-7; 7 bases map to TRBD1. The CDR3 runs 15 residues. V was clipped by 5 bases and J by 0 bases; unmatched bases: 7. Germline lookup yields CDR1 SEHNR and CDR2 FQNEAQ (reference sequence). The CDR3 coding sequence is TGTGCCAGCAGCCGCACAGGGGTAAGCTCCTACGAGCAGTACGTC. Protein: CASSRTGVSSYEQYV.

The chain links TRBV30 to TRBJ2-3; possibly TRBD1 for D (6 bases). This CDR3 is 15 amino acids long. In germline, CDR1 is GTSNPN, CDR2 SVGIG (reference sequence). The V end lost 2 bases, the J end lost 6 bases, and 18 bases lay between the germline ends. CDR3: CAWSQGIQSRDTQYF. Written as DNA, the CDR3 is TGTGCCTGGAGTCAGGGGATTCAGTCGCGGGATACGCAGTATTTT. Supplemented by reference TRBV30 and TRBJ2-3, the full variable domain reads SQTIHQWPATLVQPVGSPLSLECTVEGTSNPNLYWYRQAAGRGLQLLFYSVGIGQISSEVPQNLSASRPQDRQFILSSKKLLLSDSGFYLCAWSQGIQSRDTQYFGPGTRLTVL.

V gene TRBV7-8 combines with J gene TRBJ2-1; D is uncertain. Trimming shortened V by 0 bases and J by 10 bases, and 4 bases separated the two germline ends. Germline lookup yields CDR1 SGHVS and CDR2 FQNEAQ. The CDR3 spans 11 residues. The CDR3 bases are TGTGCCAGCAGCTTAGCCTTAGAGCAGTTCTTC. This encodes CASSLALEQFF.

The chain carries TRBV28 and TRBJ1-6, with 11 bases aligning to TRBD1. Germline V gene sequence: CDR1 MDHEN, CDR2 SYDVKM. The J segment lost 14 bases and the V segment lost 6 bases, leaving 15 bases of the junction unmatched. This CDR3 comprises 16 residues. The CDR3: CASSSSPGTGGWTLHF. CDR3 DNA sequence: TGTGCCAGCAGCTCTAGTCCCGGGACAGGGGGATGGACCCTCCACTTT.

This rearrangement joins TRBV2 to TRBJ1-4; TRBD1 aligns across 7 bases. The CDR3 is 13 amino acids. The trim removed 10 bases at V and 7 bases at J, leaving 9 bases unmatched. The V gene's germline CDR1 is SNHLY and CDR2 FYNNEI. Here the CDR3 DNA reads TGTGCCACCCGCGGGGCAGGGGGTGAAAAACTGTTTTTT. The encoded protein is CATRGAGGEKLFF.

CDR3 loop: CASSQENLAGVLGNEQFF. CDR3 nucleotide sequence: TGCGCCAGCAGCCAAGAAAACCTAGCGGGGGTCCTGGGGAATGAGCAGTTCTTC. The chain has TRBV4-1 and TRBJ2-1, with TRBD2 matching over 10 bases. With V trimmed by 0 bases and J by 7 bases, 12 bases remained unmatched. This CDR3 is 18 amino acids long. CDR1 is MGHRA, CDR2 YSYEKL, per germline.

This rearrangement joins TRBV7-7 to TRBJ2-5, with TRBD2 as a possible D gene (6 bases). Germline values: CDR1 SSHAT, CDR2 FNYEAQ (reference sequence). The ends were cut back, 5 bases at V and 3 bases at J, with 22 bases in the middle. The CDR3 is made up of 17 amino acids. CDR3 region: CASSEGGRDGNKETQYF. The CDR3 DNA follows: TGTGCCAGCAGCGAGGGAGGAAGGGATGGCAATAAAGAGACCCAGTACTTC.

The sample holds one count of this clone. The chain links TRBV5-4 to TRBJ2-5; the match to TRBD2 covers 7 bases. The J segment lost 2 bases and the V segment lost 0 bases, leaving 4 bases of the junction unmatched. The CDR3 sequence is 15 residues long. Germline CDR1 reads SGHNT; CDR2 reads YYREEE (reference sequence). CDR3 DNA: TGTGCCAGCAGCTTGGGGGGACTACTACAAGAGACCCAGTACTTC. Amino acids: CASSLGGLLQETQYF.

This chain connects TRBV7-9 to TRBJ1-3; a weak D match, TRBD1 (6 bases). Per the germline V gene, CDR1 is SEHNR and CDR2 is FQNEAQ (reference sequence). The CDR3 loop spans 15 amino acids. The ends were cut back, 6 bases at V and 5 bases at J, with 17 bases in the middle. Here the CDR3 reads CASRPFRDTRNTIYF. As DNA, the CDR3 is TGTGCCAGCAGACCCTTCCGGGACACCAGAAACACCATATATTTT.

This clone was recorded only once. The chain employs TRBV27 and TRBJ1-2, with D tentatively TRBD1 (6 bases). The V end was cut by 3 bases, the J end by 3 bases, with 11 bases between. This CDR3 region has 14 residues. Germline V lookup: CDR1 MNHEY, CDR2 SMNVEV (reference sequence). CDR3 DNA: TGTGCCAGCAGTTTTCGAGGGGGTGACTATGGCTACACCTTC. This codes for CASSFRGGDYGYTF.

J is TRBJ1-4 and V is TRBV11-2; 8 nucleotides agree with TRBD1. V was pared by 1 base and J by 6 bases, with 4 bases of the junction left unmatched. The length of the CDR3 is 15 residues. The germline CDR1 and CDR2 sequences are SGHAT and FQNNGV. The CDR3 DNA is TGTGCCAGCAGCTTAGCGCCAGGGGGCGATGAAAAACTGTTTTTT. Its translation is CASSLAPGGDEKLFF.

This clone appeared once. V gene TRBV6-6 combines with J gene TRBJ1-2, with TRBD1 matching over 7 bases. V was pared by 0 bases and J by 0 bases, with 1 base of the junction left unmatched. Germline CDR1 MNHNY, CDR2 SVGAGI (reference sequence). The CDR3 is 15 amino acids. In DNA form, the CDR3 reads TGTGCCAGCAGTTACTCGACAGGGACTAACTATGGCTACACCTTC. As protein: CASSYSTGTNYGYTF.

The chain carries TRBV7-2 and TRBJ2-7; 15 bases are a match to TRBD2. The CDR3 contains 18 residues. The trim removed 1 base at V and 1 base at J, leaving 5 bases unmatched. In germline, CDR1 is SGHTA, CDR2 FQGNSA. The CDR3 region has the DNA TGTGCCAGCAGCTTAGTTTCGGGACTAGCGGGGGGATCCTACGAGCAGTACTTC. Its protein product is CASSLVSGLAGGSYEQYF.

The J gene is TRBJ2-5, the V gene TRBV4-1; a possible D gene is TRBD1 (7 bases). This CDR3 has 17 amino acids. With 0 bases removed from V and 5 bases from J, the gap between germline ends came to 19 bases. The germline CDR1 and CDR2 sequences are MGHRA and YSYEKL. CDR3 sequence reads: CASSQEPHQGGRETQYF. The CDR3 region has the DNA TGCGCCAGCAGCCAAGAGCCGCACCAGGGGGGAAGGGAGACCCAGTACTTC.

This clone was seen just once. The J gene is TRBJ2-2, the V gene TRBV19, with 9 bases aligning to TRBD2. V shed 4 bases, J shed 3 bases, and the junction held 3 bases outside the gene matches. The CDR3 runs to 15 residues. Germline V CDR1 and CDR2: LNHDA, SQIVND (reference sequence). This CDR3 is CASSTGLADTGELFF. CDR3 in DNA: TGTGCCAGTAGTACGGGACTAGCTGACACCGGGGAGCTGTTTTTT.

This chain links TRBV27 with TRBJ1-5, with D hard to call. CDR1 and CDR2 (germline): MNHEY, SMNVEV (reference sequence). V was cut by 8 bases and J by 1 base, with 9 bases left in between. The CDR3 totals 13 residues. The CDR3 here is CASRPGSNQPQHF. The CDR3 DNA follows: TGTGCCAGCCGCCCTGGCAGCAATCAGCCCCAGCATTTT.